These T cell receptor beta chains were read from a single sample in a study of blood T cell repertoires in COVID-19. Sequencing used immunoSEQ multiplex PCR; TCRdb keeps in-frame clones, though not all of them. The table has some 170,000 clones, about 90% seen once. Sequenced input: PBMCs or T cells enriched from blood (not recorded which). The receptor set was obtained from a human donor with acute COVID-19. The donor label of this sample is uncertain. The CDR3 runs from the conserved cysteine through the conserved F or W. The D gene is left open where the match is weak. Rows give clone size only sometimes, using once, few, many, or a class for an expanded clone.

V gene,D gene,clone size,J gene,CDR3 protein,CDR3 DNA
TRBV5-6,TRBD1,few,TRBJ1-2,CASSLLVGQDYGYTF,TGTGCCAGCAGCCTCCTAGTGGGACAGGACTATGGCTACACCTTC
TRBV7-6,TRBD1,NA,TRBJ1-6,CASSARPGGSNSPLHF,TGTGCCAGCAGCGCTCGCCCAGGGGGCAGTAATTCACCCCTCCACTTT
TRBV28,NA,NA,TRBJ2-1,CASSSSGEQFF,TGTGCCAGCAGTTCCTCGGGGGAGCAGTTCTTC
TRBV27,NA,NA,TRBJ2-7,CASRRDISYEQYF,TGTGCCAGCAGACGGGACATTTCCTACGAGCAGTACTTC
TRBV25-1,TRBD1,NA,TRBJ1-2,CASSGEDWGQVYGYTF,TGTGCCAGCAGTGGCGAAGACTGGGGACAGGTCTATGGCTACACCTTC
TRBV19,NA,NA,TRBJ1-1,CASSQNLATEAFF,TGTGCCAGTTCCCAAAATTTGGCTACTGAAGCTTTCTTT
TRBV18,TRBD2,once,TRBJ2-7,CASSPRGTSENYEQYF,TGTGCCAGCTCACCACGAGGGACTAGCGAGAACTACGAGCAGTACTTC
TRBV25-1,TRBD1,once,TRBJ1-4,CASSPKQGAGEKLFF,TGTGCCAGCAGTCCCAAACAGGGGGCTGGTGAAAAACTGTTTTTT
TRBV15,NA,NA,TRBJ1-4,CATSKTGTGEKLFF,TGTGCCACCAGCAAAACAGGGACGGGTGAAAAACTGTTTTTT
TRBV2,NA,NA,TRBJ1-2,CASKALGTDYGYTF,TGTGCCAGCAAAGCTCTGGGCACGGACTATGGCTACACCTTC
TRBV10-3,TRBD1,NA,TRBJ2-5,CAIKPRDSSEETQYF,TGTGCCATCAAGCCCCGGGACAGTTCAGAAGAGACCCAGTACTTC
TRBV18,NA,NA,TRBJ2-1,CASSPQGPGDEQFF,TGTGCCAGCTCACCACAGGGGCCAGGCGATGAGCAGTTCTTC
TRBV13,NA,once,TRBJ1-1,CASSSPQSLRGSTEAFF,TGTGCCAGCAGCTCCCCTCAGAGTTTGCGGGGTTCCACTGAAGCTTTCTTT
TRBV5-1,TRBD1,NA,TRBJ1-3,CASSTGQSGNTIYF,TGCGCCAGCAGCACGGGACAGTCTGGAAACACCATATATTTT
TRBV19,NA,NA,TRBJ1-1,CASSPSGWNTEAFF,TGTGCCAGTAGCCCGTCCGGTTGGAACACTGAAGCTTTCTTT
TRBV7-3,NA,few,TRBJ2-7,CASSLGLSYEQYF,TGTGCCAGCAGCCTGGGACTTTCCTACGAGCAGTACTTC
TRBV2,TRBD1,NA,TRBJ2-5,CASTGTEYQETQYF,TGTGCCAGTACCGGGACAGAGTACCAAGAGACCCAGTACTTC
TRBV27,NA,NA,TRBJ2-7,CAPKNREWSSYEQYF,TGTGCCCCTAAGAACAGGGAGTGGAGCTCCTACGAGCAGTACTTC
TRBV5-1,TRBD1,NA,TRBJ2-7,CASSSGTGGNEQYF,TGCGCCAGCAGCTCCGGGACAGGGGGGAACGAGCAGTACTTC
TRBV28,NA,NA,TRBJ2-5,CASSLLLQETQYF,TGTGCCAGCAGTTTGTTACTCCAAGAGACCCAGTACTTC
TRBV4-3,NA,NA,TRBJ1-1,CASSQDGEGPNTEAFF,TGCGCCAGCAGCCAAGATGGGGAGGGCCCGAACACTGAAGCTTTCTTT
TRBV15,NA,NA,TRBJ2-7,CATRSGSGEQYF,TGTGCCACCCGGAGCGGCTCGGGCGAGCAGTACTTC
TRBV7-3,TRBD2,NA,TRBJ2-3,CASSPRGAGADTDTQYF,TGTGCCAGCAGCCCCAGGGGAGCGGGGGCCGACACAGATACGCAGTATTTT
TRBV20-1,NA,NA,TRBJ1-6,CSASKGRGGSPLHF,TGCAGTGCTAGTAAGGGCAGGGGCGGCTCACCCCTCCACTTT
TRBV7-9,NA,NA,TRBJ1-3,CASSNRAAGNTIYF,TGTGCCAGCAGTAACAGGGCGGCTGGAAACACCATATATTTT
TRBV5-1,NA,NA,TRBJ2-3,CASSSLSGSTDTQYF,TGCGCCAGCAGCTCGTTGTCAGGGAGCACAGATACGCAGTATTTT
TRBV5-1,NA,NA,TRBJ2-5,CASSFGGGTGETQYF,TGCGCCAGCAGCTTCGGTGGGGGGACTGGAGAGACCCAGTACTTC
TRBV19,NA,NA,TRBJ1-1,CASSIVLRGGTEAFF,TGTGCCAGTAGTATAGTCCTCAGGGGTGGCACTGAAGCTTTCTTT
TRBV7-7,NA,NA,TRBJ2-1,CASSLGEVGHNEQFF,TGTGCCAGCAGCTTAGGGGAGGTCGGACACAATGAGCAGTTCTTC